The entry below describes one T cell receptor (beta chain). The antigen is unknown. No infections or other immune events were documented during collection. This CDR3 contains 12 residues. V shed 3 bases and J shed 9 bases, with 12 bases lying between them. CDR1 and CDR2 from the germline V gene are KGHSH and LQKENI. The sample originates from a study of identifying expanded T cells in peripheral blood. Whole-study findings and limits: Differentially abundant clones: about 1.2 between replicates, 16.4 at about 13 days, less than 20 at four. Variance in clone template counts between approximately 2-week samples significantly increased with total template count across all healthy donors.

TCRdb's table, derived via immunoSEQ multiplex PCR, lists solely in-frame clones and lacks some. The sample has around 100,000 clones, over 75% seen once. The V gene is TRBV18, the J gene TRBJ2-7; D not certain. Sequencing input: blood. This TCR was sampled from a person aged 18-70 years in good health. The CDR3 DNA reads TGTGCCAGCTCACCCCCCGGGCCCACGCAGTACTTC. Translating it yields CASSPPGPTQYF.